Sequencing of this T cell receptor beta chain was carried out in a study of B cell selection in AIRE deficiency. Findings and limits, study-wide: With only TCRbeta sequenced, roughly 37% of shared healthy Treg sequences overlapped Tconv.

The repertoire was sequenced with immunoSEQ multiplex PCR; TCRdb's copy has only in-frame clones and lacks some. The sample lists 2,500 to 3,500 clones, over 70% occurring once. Sorted regulatory T cells were CD4-positive, CD25-high and CD127-low or negative. Comments on this clone: The target antigen is unknown. The junction and the germline gene differ at one end; a read error may be behind it.

The CDR3 runs to 12 residues. In germline, CDR1 is KGHSH, CDR2 LQKENI. The sequence derives from a human donor with AIRE deficiency. This chain connects TRBV18 to TRBJ2-1, with D possibly being TRBD1 or TRBD2 (5 bases each). The sequencing sample was made of Tregs sorted from PBMCs. In nucleotides, the CDR3 is TGTGCCAGCTCACCAGAACAGGCCCCCGGGATCTTC. This codes for CASSPEQAPGIF.